The sequence of this TCR beta chain was determined in a study of OX40 agonist ivuxolimab in advanced cancers. Study overall: Clinicians treated patients with ivuxolimab, an agonistic anti-OX40 (CD134) antibody. Whole-study results and caveats: Within 6 weeks, CD4+ and CD8+ blood T cells expanded clonally at 0.1 to 3.0 mg/kg. Researchers did not establish what antigens the expanded peripheral T cells target.

The CDR3 is 16 residues long. CDR1 and CDR2 (germline): SGHTA, FQGTGA. V was shortened by 2 bases and J by 4 bases, with 14 bases between the two germline ends. Concerning this clone itself: Its antigen is unknown.

Sequenced by immunoSEQ multiplex PCR; TCRdb stores in-frame clones only, minus some. The table lists tens of thousands of clones, more than 80% of them singletons. This rearrangement joins TRBV7-3 to TRBJ2-2; no clear D gene. The clonotype originates from an adult with an advanced solid tumor such as melanoma, head and neck, liver or kidney cancer. The sample here was CD4+ or CD8+ T cells sorted from blood, taken in a trial of the OX40 agonist ivuxolimab. CDR3 sequence (DNA): TGTGCCAGCAGCTTAGGTGGGCATAGAACCACCGGGGAGCTGTTTTTT. Protein product: CASSLGGHRTTGELFF. Full variable domain (rest looked up from reference TRBV7-3 and TRBJ2-2): GAGVSQTPSNKVTEKGKYVELRCDPISGHTALYWYRQSLGQGPEFLIYFQGTGAADDSGLPNDRFFAVRPEGSVSTLKIQRTERGDSAVYLCASSLGGHRTTGELFFGEGSRLTVL.